This T cell receptor beta chain originates from a study of long-term antiretroviral therapy in people with HIV. Worth noting for this clone: The antigen remains undetermined.

The run of the v3.0 immunoSEQ assay was at survey level. Sequencing efforts were directed toward about 40,000-55,000 T-cell genomes per sample. TCRdb keeps only in-frame clones here, not all; method: immunoSEQ multiplex PCR. In the table there are about 24,000 clones, around 85% of which are singletons. Study-wide results and limits: At every time point, clones expanded before ART dominated the repertoire.

Germline V gene data show CDR1 as SGHNT and CDR2 as YYREEE (reference sequence). The CDR3 is 13 residues long. The V end was cut by 0 bases, the J end by 7 bases, with 7 bases between. The gene calls are TRBV5-4 and TRBJ1-4, with a tentative D call TRBD1 (5 bases). This specimen was unsorted PBMCs, taken 0.7 years before starting antiretroviral therapy. The sequence was obtained from a man aged 30 to 39 with HIV. CDR3 bases: TGTGCCAGCAGCTTGGGAGGGGCTGAAAAACTGTTTTTT. Translation gives CASSLGGAEKLFF.